The entry below gives a single T cell receptor beta chain sequence along with its context. What it recognizes is unknown. The record originates from a study of OX40 agonist ivuxolimab in advanced cancers. General study points: Both blood CD4+ and CD8+ T cells showed clonal growth by week 6 at 0.1 to 3.0 mg/kg. In a subset of nonresponders, normalized T-cell clonal expansion was also low.

Data came from immunoSEQ multiplex PCR; TCRdb stores just in-frame clones and leaves some out. The data hold under 70,000 clones, with approximately 90% observed a single time. This clonotype was obtained from an adult with an advanced solid tumor such as melanoma, head and neck, liver or kidney cancer. The material was CD4+ or CD8+ T cells sorted from blood, obtained in a trial of the OX40 agonist ivuxolimab.

CDR3 DNA: TGTGCCAGCAGTGAAGTCGGGGTCCCGGGCCCCTACGAGCAGTACTTC. This sequence encodes CASSEVGVPGPYEQYF. The chain uses TRBV6-1 and TRBJ2-7; D is perhaps TRBD2 (5 bases). V lost 1 base and J 2 bases, leaving 15 bases between the germline ends. CDR3 size: 16 residues. The germline V gene encodes CDR1 MNHNS and CDR2 SASEGT.